Shown below are 30 T cell receptor beta chains from a single sample sequenced in a study of shared clonotypes between healthy human individuals. Method: immunoSEQ multiplex PCR; TCRdb's copy keeps in-frame clones and lacks some. In the table there are about 2.3 million clones, just under 95% of which are singletons. Sequencing was done on a sample of naive CD4+ T cells from PBMCs. Subset: CD45RA+ positively selected. The receptors come from a young man in good health. Some clones in this sample may be carry-over from other donors' samples.

The genes are TRBV19 and TRBJ1-5; D gene unclear. Trimming removed 6 bases at V and 5 bases at J, with 8 bases between. The CDR3 runs 12 residues. Germline V gives CDR1 LNHDA, CDR2 SQIVND (reference sequence). The DNA of the CDR3 is TGTGCCAGTAGGTGGAGGGATCAGCCCCAGCATTTT. This gives the protein CASRWRDQPQHF.

The chain carries TRBV5-6 and TRBJ1-2, with no clear D. Trimming removed 2 bases from V and 7 bases from J, with 12 bases in between. The germline CDR1 and CDR2 sequences are SGHDT and YYEEEE. The length of the CDR3 is 13 residues. The CDR3: CASSFFQGGGYTF. The DNA for the CDR3 is TGTGCCAGCAGCTTTTTTCAAGGCGGTGGCTACACCTTC.

V usage is TRBV6-1 and J usage is TRBJ2-2; TRBD1 matches 10 bases. This CDR3 spans 14 amino acids. Germline V gene data show CDR1 as MNHNS and CDR2 as SASEGT. The trim removed 6 bases at V and 6 bases at J, leaving 4 bases unmatched. Written as DNA, the CDR3 is TGTGCCAGCAGGGACAGGGGGAATGCCGGGGAGCTGTTTTTT. Amino acid sequence: CASRDRGNAGELFF.

This sequence joins TRBV30 and TRBJ2-5, with D uncertain. The CDR3 has 11 amino acids. From germline, CDR1 is GTSNPN and CDR2 SVGIG (reference sequence). The ends were cut back, 8 bases at V and 2 bases at J, with 9 bases in the middle. The CDR3 bases are TGTGCCGGCCTAAGTCAAGAGACCCAGTACTTC. Its translation: CAGLSQETQYF.

V is TRBV5-1 and J is TRBJ2-1; 9 bases are shared with TRBD2. Per the germline V gene, CDR1 is SGHRS and CDR2 is YFSETQ. The CDR3 is made up of 13 amino acids. The J segment lost 9 bases and the V segment lost 9 bases, leaving 10 bases of the junction unmatched. CDR3 DNA: TGCGCCACCACAATAGCGGGAGAGGGTGAGCAGTTCTTC. Its protein product is CATTIAGEGEQFF.

V usage is TRBV11-2 and J usage is TRBJ2-1; TRBD1 is a possible D gene (6 bases). This CDR3 contains 16 residues. Trimming cost V 8 bases and J 3 bases, with 20 bases left between them. Germline CDR1 is SGHAT and CDR2 is FQNNGV. DNA of the CDR3: TGTGCCAGCCAGCCCCCCGCCGGGACAAACTACAATGAGCAGTTCTTC. Protein sequence: CASQPPAGTNYNEQFF.

The V gene is TRBV28, the J gene TRBJ2-3; the D gene could be TRBD1 or TRBD2 (5 bases each). Deletions cut 6 bases from V and 0 bases from J, with 16 bases between. Germline V gene sequence: CDR1 MDHEN, CDR2 SYDVKM. The CDR3 is 16 residues long. In nucleotides, the CDR3 is TGTGCCAGCAGGAGAGGGCCGACAGCTAGCACAGATACGCAGTATTTT. This sequence encodes CASRRGPTASTDTQYF.

Here the CDR3 reads CARSSPGTGSNEQFF. The CDR3 DNA reads TGTGCCAGAAGCAGCCCCGGGACAGGGTCGAATGAGCAGTTCTTC. This chain connects TRBV5-3 to TRBJ2-1; 9 bases map to TRBD1. TRBV5-3 is labeled an ORF, and its function is uncertain. Trimming cost V 4 bases and J 7 bases; bases outside gene matches: 9. The CDR3 totals 15 residues.

This rearrangement joins TRBV7-9 to TRBJ1-5; a possible D gene is TRBD1 (5 bases). V shed 1 base and J shed 1 base, with 8 bases lying between them. The CDR3 covers 15 residues. Germline assignment: CDR1 SEHNR and CDR2 FQNEAQ (reference sequence). CDR3 amino acids: CASSLGGLSNQPQHF. CDR3 in DNA: TGTGCCAGCAGCTTAGGGGGCCTGAGCAATCAGCCCCAGCATTTT.

The V and J genes are TRBV2 and TRBJ1-2; weak D call: TRBD1 (6 bases). V was pared by 4 bases and J by 10 bases, with 16 bases between. Germline V gene sequence: CDR1 SNHLY, CDR2 FYNNEI. This CDR3 is built from 13 residues. The CDR3 loop reads CASSAGAGLVYTF. CDR3 DNA: TGTGCCAGCAGTGCAGGGGCCGGTTTGGTCTACACCTTC.

The rearrangement joins TRBV4-2 to TRBJ1-5; the match to TRBD1 covers 8 bases. Per the germline V gene, CDR1 is LGHNA and CDR2 is YNFKEQ. The CDR3 contains 15 residues. J was trimmed by 2 bases and V by 2 bases; bases with no gene match: 2. CDR3 DNA: TGTGCCAGCAGCCAACCGGACAGGGGCAATCAGCCCCAGCATTTT. Translated, it gives CASSQPDRGNQPQHF.

The chain recombines TRBV29-1 with TRBJ2-1; D possibly corresponds to TRBD1 (6 bases). Germline-derived CDR1 and CDR2 are SQVTM and ANQGSEA. V gave up 6 bases and J gave up 4 bases, with 22 bases separating them. CDR3 size: 16 residues. CDR3 nucleotide sequence: TGCAGCGTCCCCACACAGGGAACGGTCCTTTACAATGAGCAGTTCTTC. Encoded protein: CSVPTQGTVLYNEQFF.

The rearrangement uses TRBV7-3 and TRBJ2-2; tentatively, D is TRBD1 (5 bases). The germline V gene has CDR1 SGHTA and CDR2 FQGTGA. Trimming left V 2 bases short and J 6 bases short, with 16 bases between. The CDR3 is 16 residues long. The chain's CDR3 is CASSLGASGYAGELFF. The CDR3 DNA reads as TGTGCCAGCAGCTTAGGGGCATCTGGGTACGCCGGGGAGCTGTTTTTT.

V is TRBV28 and J is TRBJ1-1; the D is unclear. CDR3 size: 13 residues. Germline V CDR1 and CDR2: MDHEN, SYDVKM. V lost 4 bases and J 0 bases, leaving 6 bases between the germline ends. CDR3 coding DNA: TGTGCCAGCAGTTGGCAGATGAACACTGAAGCTTTCTTT. It is translated as CASSWQMNTEAFF.

The genes are TRBV11-1 and TRBJ2-1, with D hard to call. Germline V gene sequence: CDR1 SGHAT, CDR2 FQDESV (reference sequence). V shed 1 base and J shed 0 bases, with 7 bases lying between them. The CDR3 runs to 15 residues. The CDR3 spells CASSLDPDSYNEQFF. The CDR3 bases are TGTGCCAGCAGCTTAGACCCAGACTCCTACAATGAGCAGTTCTTC.

This chain links TRBV7-2 with TRBJ1-4, with D unresolved. V shed 0 bases and J shed 3 bases, with 8 bases lying between them. The CDR3 spans 15 residues. Germline lookup yields CDR1 SGHTA and CDR2 FQGNSA. CDR3 amino acids: CASSLAGSANEKLFF. The CDR3 DNA reads as TGTGCCAGCAGCTTAGCGGGATCGGCTAATGAAAAACTGTTTTTT. The variable domain in full, completed from reference TRBV7-2 and TRBJ1-4, reads GAGVSQSPSNKVTEKGKDVELRCDPISGHTALYWYRQSLGQGLEFLIYFQGNSAPDKSGLPSDRFSAERTGGSVSTLTIQRTQQEDSAVYLCASSLAGSANEKLFFGSGTQLSVL.

Remarks on this clone: Other DNA sequences in this sample translate to the same CDR3. The J gene is TRBJ2-7, the V gene TRBV7-9; 13 bases align to TRBD2. The germline V gene encodes CDR1 SEHNR and CDR2 FQNEAQ (reference sequence). Trimming cost V 5 bases and J 5 bases; bases outside gene matches: 3. The CDR3 has 14 residues. CDR3 bases: TGTGCCAGCAGCCCAGGACTAGCGGGAGACGAGCAGTACTTC. Its protein is CASSPGLAGDEQYF.

This chain connects TRBV10-1 to TRBJ1-5, with TRBD1 matching 7 bases. With 6 bases clipped from V and 9 bases from J, the junction kept 14 bases outside the gene matches. CDR3 length: 15 amino acids. Germline V gives CDR1 WNHNN, CDR2 SYGVQD (reference sequence). The CDR3 region is CASSLTGLDPRPQHF. The CDR3 nucleotides are TGCGCCAGCAGCCTGACAGGGCTCGATCCTAGGCCCCAGCATTTT.

This chain connects TRBV19 to TRBJ2-7; a weak D match, TRBD2 (5 bases). V was clipped by 6 bases and J by 3 bases, with 21 bases between them. CDR3 length equals 16 residues. Germline V CDR1 and CDR2: LNHDA, SQIVND (reference sequence). The CDR3 nucleotides read TGTGCCAGTAGCTACCCTGCCCCAGGTGGAGGCTACGAGCAGTACTTC. Translating it yields CASSYPAPGGGYEQYF.

This clone was seen only a few times. The gene calls are TRBV30 and TRBJ1-5; D unresolved. V was pared by 5 bases and J by 9 bases, with 11 bases between. The CDR3 runs 11 residues. CDR1 GTSNPN and CDR2 SVGIG come from the germline V gene (reference sequence). CDR3 bases: TGTGCCTGGGGCCTCGGAAGGCCCCAGCATTTT. It codes for CAWGLGRPQHF.

V usage is TRBV6-8 and J usage is TRBJ2-3; D remains ambiguous. The germline V gene encodes CDR1 MNHGY and CDR2 SAAAGT. This CDR3 has 15 amino acids. Deletions cut 6 bases from V and 0 bases from J, with 13 bases between. The CDR3 DNA reads as TGTGCCAGCAGACCTACACCTGGAAGCACAGATACGCAGTATTTT. It yields the protein CASRPTPGSTDTQYF.

The chain uses TRBV25-1 and TRBJ2-5; 12 nucleotides match TRBD2. The V and J ends lost 8 bases and 4 bases, in that order; junction bases with no gene match: 2. This CDR3 is built from 13 residues. Germline CDR1 is MGHDK and CDR2 is SYGVNS. The CDR3 reads CASATSGGETQYF. The CDR3, as DNA: TGTGCCAGCGCGACTAGCGGGGGAGAGACCCAGTACTTC. The full variable domain, in which reference TRBV25-1 and TRBJ2-5 provide the parts outside the CDR3, is EADIYQTPRYLVIGTGKKITLECSQTMGHDKMYWYQQDPGMELHLIHYSYGVNSTEKGDLSSESTVSRIRTEHFPLTLESARPSHTSQYLCASATSGGETQYFGPGTRLLVL.

The V and J genes are TRBV7-2 and TRBJ1-4; D gene uncertain. The length of the CDR3 is 14 residues. V was clipped by 3 bases and J by 7 bases, with 12 bases between them. The V gene's germline CDR1 is SGHTA and CDR2 FQGNSA. The DNA for the CDR3 is TGTGCCAGCAGCTTCCGCCGCTTTGGTGAAAAACTGTTTTTT. Its protein product is CASSFRRFGEKLFF.

This rearrangement joins TRBV2 to TRBJ2-5, with TRBD1 matching over 8 bases. CDR3 length: 14 amino acids. Germline CDR1 SNHLY, CDR2 FYNNEI. V was clipped by 3 bases and J by 5 bases; unmatched bases: 5. In DNA, the CDR3 is TGTGCCAGCAGTGATGGGACAGGATCGGAGACCCAGTACTTC. Translated, it gives CASSDGTGSETQYF.

The chain couples TRBV25-1 to TRBJ2-5; 8 nucleotides match TRBD2. J gave up 2 bases and V 2 bases, and 1 base lay outside the gene matches. Germline CDR1 MGHDK, CDR2 SYGVNS. The CDR3 contains 14 residues. The CDR3 loop reads CASSEQRGQETQYF. CDR3 in DNA: TGTGCCAGCAGTGAACAGCGGGGGCAAGAGACCCAGTACTTC.

The chain joins TRBV5-1 to TRBJ2-7; tentative D call: TRBD2 (6 bases). This CDR3 comprises 14 residues. The germline gives CDR1 SGHRS, CDR2 YFSETQ. V lost 4 bases and J 6 bases, leaving 17 bases between the germline ends. The CDR3 nucleotides read TGCGCCAGCAGCAAACTAGCTAGCGAGGGCGAGCAGTACTTC. It specifies CASSKLASEGEQYF.

A note on this clone: Other DNA sequences in the same sample also yield this CDR3. The rearrangement uses TRBV7-2 and TRBJ1-2; D is ambiguous. The CDR3 totals 13 residues. V gave up 1 base and J gave up 2 bases, with 5 bases separating them. CDR1 SGHTA and CDR2 FQGNSA come from the germline V gene. CDR3 in amino acids: CASSLGGNYGYTF. In DNA, the CDR3 is TGTGCCAGCAGCTTAGGAGGGAACTATGGCTACACCTTC. Full variable domain (outside the CDR3, taken from reference TRBV7-2 and TRBJ1-2): GAGVSQSPSNKVTEKGKDVELRCDPISGHTALYWYRQSLGQGLEFLIYFQGNSAPDKSGLPSDRFSAERTGGSVSTLTIQRTQQEDSAVYLCASSLGGNYGYTFGSGTRLTVV.

The V gene is TRBV6-6, the J gene TRBJ1-5, with TRBD1 as a possible D gene (6 bases). CDR1 is MNHNY and CDR2 is SVGAGI in the germline V gene (reference sequence). Trimming cost V 7 bases and J 4 bases, with 17 bases left between them. This CDR3 spans 15 amino acids. The DNA of the CDR3 is TGTGCCAGCACCAACGGGGGGGGCGGGAATCAGCCCCAGCATTTT. The encoded protein is CASTNGGGGNQPQHF.

The V and J genes are TRBV2 and TRBJ1-5; D not resolved. V lost 8 bases, J lost 10 bases, and 12 bases lay in between. The CDR3 sequence is 11 residues long. Germline V gene data show CDR1 as SNHLY and CDR2 as FYNNEI. The CDR3 DNA follows: TGTGCCAGCGGGGAGAGGTTCCCCCAGCATTTT. This encodes CASGERFPQHF. Full variable domain (remainder filled in from reference TRBV2 and TRBJ1-5): EPEVTQTPSHQVTQMGQEVILRCVPISNHLYFYWYRQILGQKVEFLVSFYNNEISEKSEIFDDQFSVERPDGSNFTLKIRSTKLEDSAMYFCASGERFPQHFGDGTRLSIL.

V and J are TRBV7-8 and TRBJ1-2; weak D call: TRBD1 (5 bases). V shed 5 bases and J shed 8 bases, with 18 bases lying between them. The V gene's germline CDR1 is SGHVS and CDR2 FQNEAQ. The CDR3 is 14 amino acids. DNA for the CDR3: TGTGCCAGCAGCATTCCCGGGACTGAGTCAGGCTACACCTTC. This translates into CASSIPGTESGYTF.